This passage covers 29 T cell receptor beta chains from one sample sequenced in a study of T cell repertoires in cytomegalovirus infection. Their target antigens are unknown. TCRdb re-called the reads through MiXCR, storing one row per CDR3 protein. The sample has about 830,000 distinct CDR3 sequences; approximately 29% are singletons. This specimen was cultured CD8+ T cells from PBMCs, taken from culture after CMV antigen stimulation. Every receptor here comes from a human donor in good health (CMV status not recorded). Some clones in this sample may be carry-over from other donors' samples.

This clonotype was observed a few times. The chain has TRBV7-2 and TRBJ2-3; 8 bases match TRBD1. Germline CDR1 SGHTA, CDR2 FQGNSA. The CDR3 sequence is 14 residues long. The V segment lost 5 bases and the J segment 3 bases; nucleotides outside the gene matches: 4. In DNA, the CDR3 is TGTGCCAGCAGCAAGGGACAGGAGACAGATACGCAGTATTTT. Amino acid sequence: CASSKGQETDTQYF.

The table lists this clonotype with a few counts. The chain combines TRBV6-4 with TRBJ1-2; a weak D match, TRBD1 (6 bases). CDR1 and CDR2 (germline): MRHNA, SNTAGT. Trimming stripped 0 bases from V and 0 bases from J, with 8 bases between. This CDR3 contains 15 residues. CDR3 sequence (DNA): TGTGCCAGCAGTGACTCGGAGGGGGCTAACTATGGCTACACCTTC. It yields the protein CASSDSEGANYGYTF.

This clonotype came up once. CDR3 DNA sequence: TGTGCCAGTAGTATAGTGAGTGTGGGGGTAACGAGGACTGAAGCTTTCTTT. The encoded protein is CASSIVSVGVTRTEAFF. V gene TRBV19 combines with J gene TRBJ1-1, with a possible D match to TRBD1 (5 bases). Germline CDR1 and CDR2: LNHDA and SQIVND (reference sequence). The CDR3 has 17 amino acids. Trimming took off 1 base at V and 5 bases at J, with 20 bases between the two ends.

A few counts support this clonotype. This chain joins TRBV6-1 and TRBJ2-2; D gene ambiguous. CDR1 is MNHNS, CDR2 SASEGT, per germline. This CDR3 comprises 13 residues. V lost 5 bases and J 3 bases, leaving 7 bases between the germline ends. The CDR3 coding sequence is TGTGCCAGCAGTACCCTCTACACCGGGGAGCTGTTTTTT. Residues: CASSTLYTGELFF.

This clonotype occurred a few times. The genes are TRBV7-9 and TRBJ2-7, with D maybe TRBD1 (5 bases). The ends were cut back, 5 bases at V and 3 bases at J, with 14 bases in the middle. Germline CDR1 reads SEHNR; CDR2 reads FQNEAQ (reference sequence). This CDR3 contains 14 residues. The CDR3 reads CASSPPGHNYEQYF. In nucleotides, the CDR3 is TGTGCCAGCAGCCCACCTGGACACAACTACGAGCAGTACTTC.

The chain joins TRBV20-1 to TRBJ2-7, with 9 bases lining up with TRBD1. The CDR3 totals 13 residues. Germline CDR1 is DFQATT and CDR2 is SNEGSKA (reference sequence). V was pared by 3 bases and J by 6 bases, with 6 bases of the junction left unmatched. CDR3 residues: CSARDGTGFEQYV. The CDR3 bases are TGCAGTGCTAGGGACGGGACAGGGTTCGAGCAGTACGTC.

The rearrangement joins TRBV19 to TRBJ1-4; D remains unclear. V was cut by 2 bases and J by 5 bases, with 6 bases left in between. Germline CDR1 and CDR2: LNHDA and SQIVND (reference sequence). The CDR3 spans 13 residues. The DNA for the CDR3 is TGTGCCAGTAGTATACCGGGAAATGAAAAACTGTTTTTT. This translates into CASSIPGNEKLFF.

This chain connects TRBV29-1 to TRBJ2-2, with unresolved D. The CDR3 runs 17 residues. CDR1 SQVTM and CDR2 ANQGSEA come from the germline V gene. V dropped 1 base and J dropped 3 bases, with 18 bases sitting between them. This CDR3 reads CSVEVPPRVEDTGELFF. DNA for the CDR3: TGCAGCGTTGAAGTCCCACCCCGAGTTGAGGACACCGGGGAGCTGTTTTTT.

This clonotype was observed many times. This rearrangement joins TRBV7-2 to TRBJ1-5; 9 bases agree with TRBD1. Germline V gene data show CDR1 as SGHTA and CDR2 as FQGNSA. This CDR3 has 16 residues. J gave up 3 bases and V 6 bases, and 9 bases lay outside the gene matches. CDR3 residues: CASRDRGQGYNQPQHF. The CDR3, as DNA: TGTGCCAGCAGGGATAGGGGACAGGGTTACAATCAGCCCCAGCATTTT.

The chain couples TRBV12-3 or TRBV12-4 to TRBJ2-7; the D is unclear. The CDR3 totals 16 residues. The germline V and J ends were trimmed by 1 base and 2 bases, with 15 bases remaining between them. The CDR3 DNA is TGTGCCAGCAGTTTAGTAAGCAGCATACCCACCTACGAGCAGTACTTC. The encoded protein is CASSLVSSIPTYEQYF.

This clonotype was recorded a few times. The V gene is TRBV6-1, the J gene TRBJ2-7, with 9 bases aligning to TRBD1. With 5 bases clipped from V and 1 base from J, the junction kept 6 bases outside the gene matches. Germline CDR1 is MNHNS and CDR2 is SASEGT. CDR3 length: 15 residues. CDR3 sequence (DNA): TGTGCCAGCAGTATCGGACAGGGGCCTTCCTACGAGCAGTACTTC. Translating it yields CASSIGQGPSYEQYF.

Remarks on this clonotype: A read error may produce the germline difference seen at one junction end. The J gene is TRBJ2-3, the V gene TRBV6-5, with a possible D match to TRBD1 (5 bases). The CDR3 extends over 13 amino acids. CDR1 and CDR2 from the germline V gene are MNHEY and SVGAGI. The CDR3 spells CASSRDESDRQYF. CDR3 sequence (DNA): TGTGCCAGCAGCAGGGATGAGTCGGATAGGCAGTATTTT.

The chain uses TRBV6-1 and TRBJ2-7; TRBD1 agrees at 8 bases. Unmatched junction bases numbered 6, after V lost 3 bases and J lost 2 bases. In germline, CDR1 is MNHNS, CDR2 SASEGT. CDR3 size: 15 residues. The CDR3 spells CASSDMTGATYEQYF. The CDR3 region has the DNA TGTGCCAGCAGTGATATGACAGGGGCGACCTACGAGCAGTACTTC.

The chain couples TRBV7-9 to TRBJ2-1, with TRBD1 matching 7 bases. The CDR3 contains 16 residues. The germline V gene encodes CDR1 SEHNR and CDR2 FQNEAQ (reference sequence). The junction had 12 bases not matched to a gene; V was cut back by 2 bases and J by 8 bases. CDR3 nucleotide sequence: TGTGCCAGCAGCTTATCCGGAACCAACAGGGGCGATGAGCAGTTCTTC. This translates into CASSLSGTNRGDEQFF.

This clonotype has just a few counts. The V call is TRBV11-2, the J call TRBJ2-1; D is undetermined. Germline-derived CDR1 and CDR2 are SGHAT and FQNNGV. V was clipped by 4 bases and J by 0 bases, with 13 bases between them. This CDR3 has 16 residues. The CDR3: CASSSSRLYSYNEQFF. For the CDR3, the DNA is TGTGCCAGCAGCTCCTCCAGGCTATACTCCTACAATGAGCAGTTCTTC. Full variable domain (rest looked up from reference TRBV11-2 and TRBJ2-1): EAGVAQSPRYKIIEKRQSVAFWCNPISGHATLYWYQQILGQGPKLLIQFQNNGVVDDSQLPKDRFSAERLKGVDSTLKIQPAKLEDSAVYLCASSSSRLYSYNEQFFGPGTRLTVL.

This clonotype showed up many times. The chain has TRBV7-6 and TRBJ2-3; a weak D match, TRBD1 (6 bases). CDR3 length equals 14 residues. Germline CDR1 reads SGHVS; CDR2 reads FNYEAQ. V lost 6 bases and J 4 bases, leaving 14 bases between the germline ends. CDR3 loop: CASSPSWGPDTQYF. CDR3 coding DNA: TGTGCCAGCAGTCCCTCTTGGGGGCCAGATACGCAGTATTTT.

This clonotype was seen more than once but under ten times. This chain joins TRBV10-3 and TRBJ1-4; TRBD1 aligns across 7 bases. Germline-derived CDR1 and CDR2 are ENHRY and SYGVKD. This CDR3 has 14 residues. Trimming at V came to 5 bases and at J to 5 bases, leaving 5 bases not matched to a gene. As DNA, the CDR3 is TGTGCCATCAGTTCGGGACAGCTAAATGAAAAACTGTTTTTT. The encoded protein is CAISSGQLNEKLFF.

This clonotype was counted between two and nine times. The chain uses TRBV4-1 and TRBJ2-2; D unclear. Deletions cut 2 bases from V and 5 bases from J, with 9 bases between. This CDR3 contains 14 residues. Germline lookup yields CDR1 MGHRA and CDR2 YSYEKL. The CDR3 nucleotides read TGCGCCAGCAGCCAACTTTCCAAGACCGGGGAGCTGTTTTTT. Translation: CASSQLSKTGELFF.

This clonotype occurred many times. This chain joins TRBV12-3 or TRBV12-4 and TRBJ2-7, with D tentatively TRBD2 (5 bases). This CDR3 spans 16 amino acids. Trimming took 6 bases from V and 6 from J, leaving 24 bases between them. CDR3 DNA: TGTGCCAGCAGATTTCCGTTTAGCGTCCCCCGGTGCGAGCAGTACGTC. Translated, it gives CASRFPFSVPRCEQYV.

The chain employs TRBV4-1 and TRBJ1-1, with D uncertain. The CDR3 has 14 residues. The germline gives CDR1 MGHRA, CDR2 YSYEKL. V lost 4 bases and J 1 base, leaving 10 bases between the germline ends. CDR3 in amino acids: CASSPVEGNTEAFF. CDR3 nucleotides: TGCGCCAGCAGCCCCGTGGAGGGGAACACTGAAGCTTTCTTT.

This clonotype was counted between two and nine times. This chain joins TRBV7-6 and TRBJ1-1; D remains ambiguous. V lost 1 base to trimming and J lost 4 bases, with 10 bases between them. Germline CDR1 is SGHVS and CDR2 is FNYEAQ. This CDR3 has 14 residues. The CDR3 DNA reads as TGTGCCAGCAGCTTAGGGGTACAGTCCACTGAAGCTTTCTTT. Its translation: CASSLGVQSTEAFF.

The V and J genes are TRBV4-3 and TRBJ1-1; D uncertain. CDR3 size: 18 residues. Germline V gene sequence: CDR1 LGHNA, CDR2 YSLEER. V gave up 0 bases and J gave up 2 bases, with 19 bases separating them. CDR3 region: CASSQDSTPDGFNTEAFF. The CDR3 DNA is TGCGCCAGCAGCCAAGATAGTACCCCGGACGGATTTAACACTGAAGCTTTCTTT.

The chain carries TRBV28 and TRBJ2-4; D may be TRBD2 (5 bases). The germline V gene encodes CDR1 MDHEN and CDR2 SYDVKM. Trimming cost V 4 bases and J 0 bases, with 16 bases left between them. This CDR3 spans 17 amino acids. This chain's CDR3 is CASSSPLSGLAKNIQYF. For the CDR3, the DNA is TGTGCCAGCAGTTCCCCCCTTTCAGGACTAGCCAAAAACATTCAGTACTTC.

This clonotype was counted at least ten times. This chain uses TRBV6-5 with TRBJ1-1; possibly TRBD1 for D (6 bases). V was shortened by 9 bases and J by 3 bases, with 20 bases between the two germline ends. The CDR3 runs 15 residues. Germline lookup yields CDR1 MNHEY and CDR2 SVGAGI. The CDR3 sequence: CASKVRGGLDTEAFF. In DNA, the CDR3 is TGTGCCAGTAAAGTTAGGGGGGGCTTGGACACTGAAGCTTTCTTT.

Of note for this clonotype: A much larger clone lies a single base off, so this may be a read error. The CDR3 nucleotides read TGTGCCAGCAGCTCCGGGACAGAGGCCCTCGAGCAGTACGTC. Its protein is CASSSGTEALEQYV. The chain has TRBV7-2 and TRBJ2-7; TRBD1 matches 7 bases. The CDR3 has 14 amino acids. With 4 bases clipped from V and 6 bases from J, the junction kept 9 bases outside the gene matches. The germline CDR1 and CDR2 sequences are SGHTA and FQGNSA.

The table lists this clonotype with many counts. The CDR3 loop is CASSPHGRLNTGELFF. CDR3 nucleotides: TGTGCCAGCAGCCCTCACGGGAGATTGAACACCGGGGAGCTGTTTTTT. This chain links TRBV7-9 with TRBJ2-2, with D perhaps matching TRBD2 (6 bases). Germline CDR1 reads SEHNR; CDR2 reads FQNEAQ (reference sequence). The CDR3 runs to 16 residues. The V end was cut by 5 bases, the J end by 1 base, with 14 bases between.

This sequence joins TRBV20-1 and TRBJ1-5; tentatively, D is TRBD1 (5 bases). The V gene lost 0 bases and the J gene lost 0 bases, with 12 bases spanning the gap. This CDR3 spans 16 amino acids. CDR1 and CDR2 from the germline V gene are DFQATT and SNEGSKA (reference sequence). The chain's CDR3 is CSARDNQGHSNQPQHF. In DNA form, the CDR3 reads TGCAGTGCTAGAGATAATCAGGGCCATAGCAATCAGCCCCAGCATTTT.

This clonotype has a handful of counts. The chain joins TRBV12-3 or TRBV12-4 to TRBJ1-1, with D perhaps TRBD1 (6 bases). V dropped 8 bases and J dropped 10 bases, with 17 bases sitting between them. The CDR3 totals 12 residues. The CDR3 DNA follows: TGTGCCAGCGCCGGGGGGGCTCCAGTAGCTTTCTTT. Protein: CASAGGAPVAFF.

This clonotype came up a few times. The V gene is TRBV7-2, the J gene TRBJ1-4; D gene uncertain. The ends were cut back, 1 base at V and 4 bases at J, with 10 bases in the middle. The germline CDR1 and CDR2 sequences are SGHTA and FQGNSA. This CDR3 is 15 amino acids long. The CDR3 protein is CASSLEPVRNEKLFF. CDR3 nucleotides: TGTGCCAGCAGCTTAGAGCCGGTCCGTAATGAAAAACTGTTTTTT.